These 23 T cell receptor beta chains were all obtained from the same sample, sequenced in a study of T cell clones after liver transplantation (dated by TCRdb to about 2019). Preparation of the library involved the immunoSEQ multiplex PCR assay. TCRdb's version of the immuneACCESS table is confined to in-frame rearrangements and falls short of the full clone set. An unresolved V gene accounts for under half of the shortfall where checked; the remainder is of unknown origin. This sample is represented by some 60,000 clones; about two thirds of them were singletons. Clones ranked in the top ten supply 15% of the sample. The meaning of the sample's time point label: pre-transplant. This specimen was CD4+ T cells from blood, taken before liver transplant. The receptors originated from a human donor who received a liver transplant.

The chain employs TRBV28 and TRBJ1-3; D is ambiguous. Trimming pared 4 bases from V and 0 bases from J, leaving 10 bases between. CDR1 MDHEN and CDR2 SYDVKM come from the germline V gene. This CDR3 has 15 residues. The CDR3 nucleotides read TGTGCCAGCAGTTCCTACTTGAGCTCTGGAAACACCATATATTTT. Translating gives CASSSYLSSGNTIYF.

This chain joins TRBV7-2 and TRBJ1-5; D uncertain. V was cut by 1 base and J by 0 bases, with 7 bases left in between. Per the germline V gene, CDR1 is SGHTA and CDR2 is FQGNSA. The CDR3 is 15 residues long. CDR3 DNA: TGTGCCAGCAGCTTAGACCCCGGTAGCAATCAGCCCCAGCATTTT. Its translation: CASSLDPGSNQPQHF.

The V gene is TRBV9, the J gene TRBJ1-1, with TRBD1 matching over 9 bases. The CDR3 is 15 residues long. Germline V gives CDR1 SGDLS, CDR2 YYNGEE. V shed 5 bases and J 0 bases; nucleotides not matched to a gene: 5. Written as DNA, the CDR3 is TGTGCCAGCAGGGGACAGGGATTATTGAACACTGAAGCTTTCTTT. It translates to CASRGQGLLNTEAFF.

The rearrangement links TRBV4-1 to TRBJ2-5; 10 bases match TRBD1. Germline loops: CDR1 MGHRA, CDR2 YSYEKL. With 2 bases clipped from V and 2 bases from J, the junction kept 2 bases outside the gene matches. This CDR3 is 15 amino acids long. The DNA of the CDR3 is TGCGCCAGCAGCCAACAGGACAGGGGGCAAGAGACCCAGTACTTC. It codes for CASSQQDRGQETQYF.

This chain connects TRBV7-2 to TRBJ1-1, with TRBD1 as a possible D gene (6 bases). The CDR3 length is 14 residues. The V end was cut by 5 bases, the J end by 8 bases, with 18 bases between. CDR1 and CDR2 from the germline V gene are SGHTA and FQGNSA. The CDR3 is CASSREGGAPEAFF. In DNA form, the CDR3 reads TGTGCCAGCAGCCGGGAGGGGGGTGCCCCCGAAGCTTTCTTT.

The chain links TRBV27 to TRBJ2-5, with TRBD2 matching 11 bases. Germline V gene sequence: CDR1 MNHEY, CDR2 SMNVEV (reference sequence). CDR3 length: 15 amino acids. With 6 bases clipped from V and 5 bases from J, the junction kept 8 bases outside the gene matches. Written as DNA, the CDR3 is TGTGCCAGCAGCGGTAGCGGGGGGGCTAGGGAGACCCAGTACTTC. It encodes CASSGSGGARETQYF.

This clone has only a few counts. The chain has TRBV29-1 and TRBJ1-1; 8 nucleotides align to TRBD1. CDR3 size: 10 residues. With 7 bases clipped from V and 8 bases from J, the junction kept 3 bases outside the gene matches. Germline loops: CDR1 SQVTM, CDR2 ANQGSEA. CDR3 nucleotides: TGCAGCGCCCGGGACAGGGAAGCTTTCTTT. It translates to CSARDREAFF.

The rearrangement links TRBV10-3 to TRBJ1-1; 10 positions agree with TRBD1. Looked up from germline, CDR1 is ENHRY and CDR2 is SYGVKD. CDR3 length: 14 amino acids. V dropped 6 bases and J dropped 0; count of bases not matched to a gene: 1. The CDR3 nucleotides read TGTGCCATCAGCGGACAGGGGGTGAACACTGAAGCTTTCTTT. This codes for CAISGQGVNTEAFF.

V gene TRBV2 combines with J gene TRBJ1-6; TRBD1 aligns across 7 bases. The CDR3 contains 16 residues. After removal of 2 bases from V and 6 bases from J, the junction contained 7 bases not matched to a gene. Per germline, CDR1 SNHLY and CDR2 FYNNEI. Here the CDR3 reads CASSERTGTSNSPLHF. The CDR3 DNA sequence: TGTGCCAGCAGTGAAAGGACAGGAACAAGTAATTCACCCCTCCACTTT.

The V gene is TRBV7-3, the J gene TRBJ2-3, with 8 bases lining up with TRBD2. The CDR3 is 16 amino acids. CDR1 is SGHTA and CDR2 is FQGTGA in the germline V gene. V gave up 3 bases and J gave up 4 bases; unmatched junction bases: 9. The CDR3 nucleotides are TGTGCCAGCAGCTTCAACCCGGGGGGGAGCCCAGATACGCAGTATTTT. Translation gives CASSFNPGGSPDTQYF.

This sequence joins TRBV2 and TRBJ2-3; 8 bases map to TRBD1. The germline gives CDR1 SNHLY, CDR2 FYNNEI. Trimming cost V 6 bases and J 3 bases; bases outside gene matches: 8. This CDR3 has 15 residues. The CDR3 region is CASRKTDRATDTQYF. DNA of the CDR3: TGTGCCAGCAGAAAAACGGACAGGGCGACAGATACGCAGTATTTT.

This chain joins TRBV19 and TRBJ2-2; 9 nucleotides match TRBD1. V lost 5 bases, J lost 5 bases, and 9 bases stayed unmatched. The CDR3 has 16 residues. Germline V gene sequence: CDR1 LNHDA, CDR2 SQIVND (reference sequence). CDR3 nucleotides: TGTGCCAGTAGTCTCCACGGGACAGGGAGGACCGGGGAGCTGTTTTTT. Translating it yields CASSLHGTGRTGELFF.

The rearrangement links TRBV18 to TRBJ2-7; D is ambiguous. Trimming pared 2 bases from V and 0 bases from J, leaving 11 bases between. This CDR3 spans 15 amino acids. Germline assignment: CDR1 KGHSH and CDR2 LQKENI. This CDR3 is CASSPLGSASYEQYF. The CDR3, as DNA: TGTGCCAGCTCACCATTGGGCTCCGCCTCCTACGAGCAGTACTTC.

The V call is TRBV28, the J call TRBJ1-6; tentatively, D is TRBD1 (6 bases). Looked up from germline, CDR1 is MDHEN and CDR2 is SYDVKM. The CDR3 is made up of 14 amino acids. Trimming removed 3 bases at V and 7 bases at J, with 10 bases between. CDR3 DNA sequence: TGTGCCAGCAGTTTCAGGGGTCAGAATTCACCCCTCCACTTT. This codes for CASSFRGQNSPLHF.

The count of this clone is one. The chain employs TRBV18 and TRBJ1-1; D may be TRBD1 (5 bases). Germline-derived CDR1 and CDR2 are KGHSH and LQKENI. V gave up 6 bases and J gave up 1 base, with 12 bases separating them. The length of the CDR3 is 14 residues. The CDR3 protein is CASSSSGGNTEAFF. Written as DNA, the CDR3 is TGTGCCAGCTCCTCCTCGGGGGGGAACACTGAAGCTTTCTTT.

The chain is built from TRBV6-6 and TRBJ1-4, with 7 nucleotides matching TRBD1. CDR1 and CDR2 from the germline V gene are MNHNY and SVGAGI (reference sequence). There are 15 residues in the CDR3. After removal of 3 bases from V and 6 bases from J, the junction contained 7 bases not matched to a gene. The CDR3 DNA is TGTGCCAGCAGTTATGGCAGGGGGGTTTATGAAAAACTGTTTTTT. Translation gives CASSYGRGVYEKLFF.

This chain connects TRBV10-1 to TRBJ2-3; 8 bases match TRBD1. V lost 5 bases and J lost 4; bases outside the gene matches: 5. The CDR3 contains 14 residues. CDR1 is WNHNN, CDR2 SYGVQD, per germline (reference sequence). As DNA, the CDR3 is TGCGCCAGCAGTCCCGGACAGGGTCCAGATACGCAGTATTTT. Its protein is CASSPGQGPDTQYF.

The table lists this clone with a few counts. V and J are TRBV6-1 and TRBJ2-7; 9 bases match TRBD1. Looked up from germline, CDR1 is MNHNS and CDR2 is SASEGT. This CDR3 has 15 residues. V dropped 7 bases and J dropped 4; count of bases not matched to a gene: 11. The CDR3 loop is CASKRTGGFGYEQYF. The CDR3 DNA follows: TGTGCCAGCAAGCGAACAGGGGGCTTCGGTTACGAGCAGTACTTC.

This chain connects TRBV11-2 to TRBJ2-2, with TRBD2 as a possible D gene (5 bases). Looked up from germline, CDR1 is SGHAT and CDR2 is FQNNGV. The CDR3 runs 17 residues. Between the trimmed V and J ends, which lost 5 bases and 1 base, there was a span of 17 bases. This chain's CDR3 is CASSQSLYRGNTGELFF. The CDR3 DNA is TGTGCCAGCAGCCAATCCTTATATCGGGGGAACACCGGGGAGCTGTTTTTT.

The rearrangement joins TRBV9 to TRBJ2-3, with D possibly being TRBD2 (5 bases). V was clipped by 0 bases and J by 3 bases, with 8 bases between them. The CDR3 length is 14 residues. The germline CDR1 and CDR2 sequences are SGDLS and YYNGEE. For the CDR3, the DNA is TGTGCCAGCAGCGTAGTCCGGGGTACAGATACGCAGTATTTT. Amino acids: CASSVVRGTDTQYF.

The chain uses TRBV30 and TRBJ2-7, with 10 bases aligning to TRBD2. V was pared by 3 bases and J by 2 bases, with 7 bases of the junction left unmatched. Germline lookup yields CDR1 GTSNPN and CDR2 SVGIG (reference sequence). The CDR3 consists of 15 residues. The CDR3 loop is CAWRGVAGGTYEQYF. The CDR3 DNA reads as TGTGCCTGGAGGGGGGTAGCGGGGGGTACCTACGAGCAGTACTTC.

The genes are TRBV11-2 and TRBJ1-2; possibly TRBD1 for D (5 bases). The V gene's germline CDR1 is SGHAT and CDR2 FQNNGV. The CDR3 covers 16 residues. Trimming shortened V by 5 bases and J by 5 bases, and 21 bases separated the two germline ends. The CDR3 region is CASSPSRTLALYGYTF. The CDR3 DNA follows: TGTGCCAGCAGCCCCAGCCGGACACTCGCTTTATATGGCTACACCTTC.

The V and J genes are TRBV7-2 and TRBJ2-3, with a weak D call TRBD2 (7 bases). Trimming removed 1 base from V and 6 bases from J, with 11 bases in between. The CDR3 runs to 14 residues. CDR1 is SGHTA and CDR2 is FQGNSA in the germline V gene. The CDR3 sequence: CASSLVGGADTQYF. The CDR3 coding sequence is TGTGCCAGCAGCTTAGTAGGGGGGGCCGATACGCAGTATTTT.